The clone carrying this T cell receptor (beta chain) has only a few counts. Antigen specificity is unknown. This sample is part of a study of vaccination effects on CD4 cells after COVID-19. Some clones are missing from TCRdb's copy, which holds only in-frame ones; the method was immunoSEQ multiplex PCR. Of 14,000 or so clones listed, 78% are singletons. Antigen-specific CD4+ T cells were first expanded with viral peptide pools by the ViraFEST assay and only then sequenced. CD4+ T cell isolation took place after more than eight days of culture. This individual tested PCR-positive for SARS-CoV-2 infection between March and December 2020. Either the mRNA-1273 or the BNT162b2 vaccine was given to participants as two doses. CDR1 MNHEY and CDR2 SVGAGI come from the germline V gene. The CDR3 totals 12 residues. Trimming removed 6 bases from V and 6 bases from J; junction bases left unmatched: 5.

The gene calls are TRBV6-5 and TRBJ2-7; 7 bases map to TRBD1. Sequenced here: CD4+ T cells from PBMCs cultured with HCoV-NL63 spike peptides, sampled after COVID-19 vaccination. This clonotype originated in a human donor who had a prior SARS-CoV-2 infection. The CDR3 protein is CASRRNRGEQYF. The CDR3 coding sequence is TGTGCCAGCAGACGGAACAGGGGCGAGCAGTACTTC.